Shown below are 17 T cell receptor beta chains from a single sample sequenced in a study of T cells in Graves' hyperthyroidism and ophthalmopathy (dated by TCRdb to about 2019). The library was generated by multiplex PCR. Sequenced using an Illumina HiSeq 2000. The TCR beta CDR3 regions were amplified from the RNA transcripts. The TCR CDR3 was subjected to a first round of RT-PCR using the HTBI primer set and the Qiagen OneStep RT-PCR kit. The raw public reads went through TCRdb reprocessing: fastp at Q25, MiXCR clone calling, in-frame beta chains kept. One record per CDR3 amino acid sequence lists the most common genes and DNA. In all, the sample holds some 800,000 distinct CDR3 sequences, and 35% to 40% of those were seen once. The ten largest clones represent 7.5% to 9.5% of the sample. The sample was blood. These receptors all stem from a man aged 18 to 29 with Graves' hyperthyroidism.

To note about this clonotype: One end of the junction does not line up with germline, which may come from a read error. The rearrangement joins TRBV4-1 to TRBJ2-2; D perhaps matches TRBD2 (6 bases). The CDR3 totals 15 residues. CDR1 is MGHRA, CDR2 YSYEKL, per germline. The CDR3: CASSQGERGGGELFF. CDR3 coding DNA: TGCGCCAGCAGCCAAGGCGAGAGGGGTGGCGGGGAGCTGTTTTTC.

This clonotype was seen a few times. The genes are TRBV6-5 and TRBJ2-5; D may match TRBD1 or TRBD2 (5 bases each). This CDR3 has 14 amino acids. With 7 bases removed from V and 2 bases from J, the gap between germline ends came to 14 bases. From germline, CDR1 is MNHEY and CDR2 SVGAGI. This chain's CDR3 is CASTQPGLQETQYF. CDR3 nucleotide sequence: TGTGCCAGCACTCAGCCGGGGCTACAAGAGACCCAGTACTTC.

This clonotype turned up a few times. This sequence joins TRBV20-1 and TRBJ1-1; D is unclear. The germline CDR1 and CDR2 sequences are DFQATT and SNEGSKA (reference sequence). The CDR3 totals 15 residues. Trimming shortened V by 0 bases and J by 1 base, and 12 bases separated the two germline ends. The CDR3 sequence: CSARDREAWNTEAFF. In nucleotides, the CDR3 is TGCAGTGCTAGAGATCGGGAGGCTTGGAACACTGAAGCTTTCTTT.

Regarding this clonotype: The junction departs from germline at one end; a sequencing error may be responsible. This chain links TRBV10-3 with TRBJ2-7; D remains ambiguous. Germline CDR1 ENHRY, CDR2 SYGVKD. The CDR3 extends over 14 amino acids. The CDR3 sequence: CASSLFAAPYEQYF. In DNA form, the CDR3 reads TGTGCCAGCAGTTTATTCGCAGCCCCCTACGAGCAGTACTTC.

This clonotype came up a few times. V is TRBV6-5 and J is TRBJ1-1, with D possibly matching TRBD1 (6 bases). The length of the CDR3 is 15 residues. V lost 6 bases and J 7 bases, leaving 21 bases between the germline ends. Germline-derived CDR1 and CDR2 are MNHEY and SVGAGI. CDR3 amino acids: CASRLEPGGSVEAFF. CDR3 DNA: TGTGCCAGCAGACTAGAGCCCGGGGGCTCCGTTGAAGCTTTCTTT.

The gene calls are TRBV12-3 or TRBV12-4 and TRBJ1-4; no clear D. V was clipped by 2 bases and J by 2 bases, with 3 bases between them. The CDR3 runs to 13 residues. The CDR3 nucleotides are TGTGCCAGCAGTTTACAGACTAATGAAAAACTGTTTTTT. It encodes CASSLQTNEKLFF.

The chain couples TRBV9 to TRBJ2-2; TRBD1 matches at 10 bases. V trimming: 6 bases; J trimming: 2 bases; junction bases outside the gene matches: 7. This CDR3 is 16 amino acids long. Per germline, CDR1 SGDLS and CDR2 YYNGEE. CDR3 coding DNA: TGTGCCAGCAACCCGCGGGACAGGGGAAACACCGGGGAGCTGTTTTTT. Amino acids: CASNPRDRGNTGELFF.

In this sample, this clonotype turned up many times. J is TRBJ2-2 and V is TRBV7-6; D is possibly TRBD2 (5 bases). V was shortened by 1 base and J by 4 bases, with 13 bases between the two germline ends. The CDR3 runs to 16 residues. CDR1 and CDR2 from the germline V gene are SGHVS and FNYEAQ. CDR3 sequence: CASSLGASTVTGELFF. CDR3 DNA sequence: TGTGCCAGCAGCTTAGGGGCTAGCACCGTCACCGGGGAGCTGTTTTTT.

This clonotype was counted ten times or more. V usage is TRBV2 and J usage is TRBJ1-5, with D perhaps matching TRBD1 (5 bases). The V and J ends lost 4 bases and 0 bases respectively, with 13 bases between them. CDR3 length: 16 amino acids. CDR1 is SNHLY and CDR2 is FYNNEI in the germline V gene. The CDR3 spells CASSVRGVGSNQPQHF. The CDR3 DNA is TGTGCCAGCAGTGTCCGGGGGGTGGGTAGCAATCAGCCCCAGCATTTT. The full variable domain, with the rest looked up from reference TRBV2 and TRBJ1-5, is EPEVTQTPSHQVTQMGQEVILRCVPISNHLYFYWYRQILGQKVEFLVSFYNNEISEKSEIFDDQFSVERPDGSNFTLKIRSTKLEDSAMYFCASSVRGVGSNQPQHFGDGTRLSIL.

The chain combines TRBV20-1 with TRBJ2-7, with 7 nucleotides matching TRBD2. Germline lookup yields CDR1 DFQATT and CDR2 SNEGSKA (reference sequence). CDR3 length: 15 amino acids. V dropped 5 bases and J dropped 3; count of bases not matched to a gene: 13. The CDR3 nucleotides read TGCAGTGCTTTAACCCGGGACTACCAAAGCTACGAGCAGTACTTC. Translation gives CSALTRDYQSYEQYF.

The table lists this clonotype with many counts. The chain employs TRBV7-9 and TRBJ1-5; 9 positions match TRBD1. The trim removed 4 bases at V and 6 bases at J, leaving 13 bases unmatched. The CDR3 is 17 amino acids. Germline V gene lookup returns CDR1 SEHNR and CDR2 FQNEAQ (reference sequence). The CDR3 sequence is CASSSSLVGTGIQPQHF. CDR3 sequence (DNA): TGTGCCAGCAGCTCCAGCCTGGTCGGGACAGGGATTCAGCCCCAGCATTTT.

The CDR3 DNA follows: TGTGCCAGCAGCTTAGAGTACAGGCTCGAACATAGCAATCAGCCCCAGCATTTT. Its translation: CASSLEYRLEHSNQPQHF. The gene calls are TRBV7-8 and TRBJ1-5, with TRBD1 as a possible D gene (5 bases). Germline V gene data show CDR1 as SGHVS and CDR2 as FQNEAQ. The CDR3 totals 18 residues. V gave up 1 base and J gave up 0 bases, with 16 bases separating them.

The J gene is TRBJ1-1, the V gene TRBV5-1; the match to TRBD1 covers 7 bases. CDR1 is SGHRS, CDR2 YFSETQ, per germline. This CDR3 has 15 amino acids. V gave up 4 bases and J gave up 5 bases; unmatched junction bases: 11. In DNA, the CDR3 is TGCGCCAGCAGCCACTTCAACAGGGGAGGGACTGAAGCTTTCTTT. Protein product: CASSHFNRGGTEAFF.

The sample holds many counts of this clonotype. The gene calls are TRBV2 and TRBJ2-7; TRBD1 might be the D (6 bases). V dropped 6 bases and J dropped 7 bases, with 10 bases sitting between them. The CDR3 runs 11 residues. Germline V gene lookup returns CDR1 SNHLY and CDR2 FYNNEI. CDR3 loop: CASSHGQEQYF. As DNA, the CDR3 is TGTGCCAGCAGCCACGGACAGGAGCAGTACTTC.

This clonotype has only a few counts. The rearrangement joins TRBV5-8 to TRBJ1-2; no reliable D call. The CDR3 spans 14 residues. Trimming removed 4 bases from V and 4 bases from J, with 14 bases in between. The V gene's germline CDR1 is SGHTS and CDR2 YDEGEE. The CDR3 DNA sequence: TGTGCCAGCAGCCCGGGCCGGAGTGGCTATGGCTACACCTTC. It yields the protein CASSPGRSGYGYTF.

The chain is built from TRBV24-1 and TRBJ2-5, with D unclear. Germline loops: CDR1 KGHDR, CDR2 SFDVKD. The CDR3 covers 18 residues. V lost 4 bases, J lost 9 bases, and 29 bases lay in between. DNA for the CDR3: TGTGCCACCAGTGACCCCAGCGAGGACCCATATAGCAATCAGCCCCAGTACTTC. It is translated as CATSDPSEDPYSNQPQYF.

This clonotype was counted ten times or more. The DNA of the CDR3 is TGTGCCAGTTCCTCCAGAGGAAATTCACCCCTCCACTTT. It specifies CASSSRGNSPLHF. V is TRBV12-3 or TRBV12-4 and J is TRBJ1-6, with D unclear. V lost 9 bases to trimming and J lost 7 bases, with 13 bases between them. The CDR3 has 13 amino acids.